The rows below give T cell receptor beta chains drawn from one sample of a study of cytomegalovirus exposure and HLA in healthy donors. Libraries were prepared by immunoSEQ multiplex PCR; TCRdb keeps only in-frame clonotypes and omits some of them. The sample lists about 150,000 clones; roughly 80% were seen once. Sequenced: PBMCs. The receptors here all came from a man aged 40-49 years in good health and CMV-seropositive. The CDR3 runs from the conserved cysteine through the conserved F or W. Expanded clones are given a class, and other clones once, few, many or no size at all.

j_call | clone_size | v_call | cdr3_aa
TRBJ1-5 | - | TRBV6-5 | CASSATGFSNQPQHF
TRBJ2-7 | - | TRBV25-1 | CASRSGQGNEQYF
TRBJ2-3 | - | TRBV7-2 | CASSLELSTDTQYF
TRBJ2-3 | - | TRBV2 | CASRFPKSRSAPDPEDADTQYF
TRBJ2-7 | once | TRBV4-2 | CASSQDFKGHYSYEQYF
TRBJ2-2 | - | TRBV7-3 | CASSPTGVETGELFF
TRBJ1-1 | - | TRBV6-5 | CASSYSHQTEAFF
TRBJ2-3 | - | TRBV5-1 | CASSLDPSGRGDTQYF
TRBJ2-5 | - | TRBV5-1 | CASSFTETQYF
TRBJ2-3 | - | TRBV2 | CASSEAGLFRNATDTQYF
TRBJ2-7 | - | TRBV14 | CASSSYVVQYF
TRBJ2-6 | - | TRBV10-3 | CAISDMSVSGANVLTF
TRBJ2-1 | - | TRBV27 | CASIGGFYNEQFF
TRBJ2-7 | - | TRBV28 | CASSSGQSEQYF
TRBJ2-7 | - | TRBV15 | CATSMRGRAWEQYF
TRBJ2-3 | - | TRBV5-1 | CASSLVGTSGASTDTQYF
TRBJ2-6 | - | TRBV10-3 | CAISLSGANVLTF
TRBJ2-7 | - | TRBV7-2 | CASSRASGGQYYEQYF
TRBJ1-4 | once | TRBV7-9 | CSSSLVGISANEKLFF
TRBJ1-2 | - | TRBV28 | CASVTRDSLYYTF
TRBJ1-5 | - | TRBV28 | CASRWGGIQPQHF
TRBJ2-7 | - | TRBV7-2 | CASSSLTSSEQYF
TRBJ2-2 | - | TRBV19 | CASSMAGGFQVGTGELFF
TRBJ2-1 | few | TRBV12-2 | CASPPVRVEQFF
TRBJ2-2 | - | TRBV7-9 | CASSLTAGGLPGELFF
TRBJ2-3 | few | TRBV6-4 | CASSLIAGGPTDTQYF
TRBJ1-1 | - | TRBV5-1 | CASSLDRDREDTEAFF
TRBJ2-2 | - | TRBV5-4 | CASSPGGYTGELFF
- | - | TRBV30 | CAWSTGSLYEQYF
TRBJ2-1 | - | TRBV5-1 | CASSRVGGIDEQFF
TRBJ2-1 | once | TRBV10-2 | CATAGVPYNEQFF
TRBJ2-7 | - | TRBV2 | CASSAGSPYEQYF
TRBJ1-4 | - | TRBV27 | CASSPRTPQTNEKLFF
TRBJ2-7 | - | TRBV5-4 | CASSARSGTGTFYEQYF
- | - | TRBV5-4 | CASSPGTSAAPHEQYF
TRBJ2-5 | - | TRBV7-3 | CASSLTSGSGETQYF
TRBJ2-2 | once | TRBV7-8 | CASSLDGRSGELFF
TRBJ2-7 | - | TRBV11-2 | CASSLAPGGRGEQYF
TRBJ2-1 | few | TRBV11-2 | CASSLGYGVEQFF
TRBJ2-1 | - | TRBV12-5 | CASGPETSGFIYEQFF
TRBJ1-4 | - | TRBV27 | CASRRELRHEKLFF
TRBJ2-5 | - | TRBV2 | CASSVVRGGETQYF
TRBJ1-1 | - | TRBV5-4 | CASSLMAGIYTEAFF
TRBJ2-5 | - | TRBV9 | CASSVGPLTGGRETQYF
TRBJ2-3 | once | TRBV15 | CATSRNFWGGVSTDTQYF
TRBJ1-2 | few | TRBV7-2 | CASSPGYYGYTF
TRBJ2-7 | - | TRBV18 | CASSPTYAAAGGPSQYF
TRBJ1-2 | many | TRBV9 | CASRGPYGYTF
TRBJ2-4 | - | TRBV12-5 | CASGSGGAKNIQYF
TRBJ2-5 | once | TRBV7-9 | CASSLDLRGPGETQYF
TRBJ1-5 | - | TRBV27 | CASSPGTGSLYSNQPQHF
TRBJ2-1 | - | TRBV6-1 | CASSEAGLAGGEQFF
TRBJ2-7 | - | TRBV7-3 | CASSGTSGSEQYF